The present TCR beta chain was sequenced within a study of T cells in Graves' hyperthyroidism and ophthalmopathy. Study-wide points: Most expanded thyroid clonotypes above 0.001 recurred in blood.

RNA transcripts were the template for amplifying TCR beta CDR3 regions. HTBI primers drove first-round RT-PCR of the TCR CDR3. TCRdb reprocessed the multiplex PCR reads with MiXCR, giving one entry per CDR3 protein. The sample contains about 680,000 distinct CDR3 sequences, roughly a third of which appear only once. Turning to this clonotype: Its antigen is unidentified.

This CDR3 has 12 residues. Between the trimmed V and J ends, which lost 8 bases and 8 bases, there was a span of 15 bases. The germline V gene has CDR1 GTSNPN and CDR2 SVGIG (reference sequence). A lack of ophthalmopathy progression within 18 months defined stable Graves' hyperthyroidism. The study enrolled patients aged 18 to 65 with newly diagnosed hyperthyroidism of under 2 months' duration. This chain links TRBV30 with TRBJ1-4; unclear D gene. This receptor was obtained from a woman between 35 and 50 years old with Graves' hyperthyroidism. Sequenced input: blood. CDR3 loop: CAHSWIGEKLFF. DNA of the CDR3: TGTGCCCACAGTTGGATCGGAGAAAAACTGTTTTTT. The variable domain in full, with the rest retrieved from reference TRBV30 and TRBJ1-4, is SQTIHQWPATLVQPVGSPLSLECTVEGTSNPNLYWYRQAAGRGLQLLFYSVGIGQISSEVPQNLSASRPQDRQFILSSKKLLLSDSGFYLCAHSWIGEKLFFGSGTQLSVL.